This TCR beta chain stems from a study of T-cell memory formation after mild COVID-19. Across the study: TCR clusters were largely donor specific.

From the 5' RACE reads, TCRdb called clonotypes with MiXCR, one entry per CDR3 protein. The table shows about 210,000 distinct CDR3 sequences, with under 12% occurring only once. Trimming took off 5 bases at V and 8 bases at J, with 16 bases between the two ends. The CDR3 consists of 14 residues. Germline CDR1 reads SGHRS; CDR2 reads YFSETQ. The TCR was taken from a man between 18 and 29 years old who had mild COVID-19 (a few samples of this study predate the infection). Cell type and time point are not known. Sequencing was carried out using PBMCs or a T cell subset sorted from them (not recorded which). The J gene is TRBJ1-4, the V gene TRBV5-1, with TRBD1 as a possible D gene (6 bases). Here the CDR3 reads CASSQADREEKLFF. The DNA of the CDR3 is TGCGCCAGCAGTCAGGCGGACAGAGAAGAAAAACTGTTTTTT. The whole variable domain, filled in from reference TRBV5-1 and TRBJ1-4, reads KAGVTQTPRYLIKTRGQQVTLSCSPISGHRSVSWYQQTPGQGLQFLFEYFSETQRNKGNFPGRFSGRQFSNSRSEMNVSTLELGDSALYLCASSQADREEKLFFGSGTQLSVL.